This T cell receptor (beta chain) was observed in a study of blood T cells in healthy people across ages. Peripheral blood from each donor was collected in a volume of 8 to 10 milliliters. A few counts support this clonotype. Primed by a sample-barcoded 5' primer and a J-beta primer mix, a second PCR proceeded for about 7 to 11 cycles. TCRdb ran MiXCR on the 5' RACE reads and lists one entry per CDR3 protein. The profile shows roughly 570,000 distinct CDR3 sequences, approximately 25% of them singletons. This CDR3 is 17 amino acids long. Between the trimmed V and J ends, which lost 6 bases and 0 bases, there was a span of 18 bases. CDR1 and CDR2 from the germline V gene are MNHNS and SASEGT.

Sequencing was done on a sample of blood. This TCR was recovered from a woman between 65 and 79 years old in good health. The chain links TRBV6-1 to TRBJ1-5, with TRBD1 as a possible D gene (5 bases). For the CDR3, the DNA is TGTGCCAGCAGCCCTACTAGACAGCGTTATAGCAATCAGCCCCAGCATTTT. Amino acid sequence: CASSPTRQRYSNQPQHF.